This TCR beta chain was sequenced during a study of cytomegalovirus exposure and HLA in healthy donors. Looking at the study overall: Around 79 million unique TCRs, all from HLA-typed donors, were included in an early release of the data. Membership in the Caucasian-associated ancestry cluster was found for around 85% of nearly 400 genotyped donors.

Overall study results and limits: Immune exposure information available was restricted to CMV serostatus. Owing to their indistinguishability, certain V segments, notably TRBV6-2 and TRBV6-3, were excluded.

For this clone: Its matching antigen is unknown.

Researchers ran the PCR with 60 Vbeta and 13 Jbeta primers. Sequenced by immunoSEQ multiplex PCR; TCRdb stores in-frame clones only, minus some. The table has around 170,000 clones, less than 80% seen once. Trimming removed 3 bases from V and 4 bases from J, with 19 bases in between. The CDR3 runs 16 residues. Germline V CDR1 and CDR2: SGHKS, YYEKEE (reference sequence). The chain employs TRBV5-5 and TRBJ1-2, with D uncertain. Sequencing used PBMCs. The receptor comes from a man younger than 35 in good health and CMV-seronegative. The CDR3 loop is CASSSPTQEVTYGYTF. The CDR3 DNA follows: TGTGCCAGCAGCTCCCCCACCCAGGAGGTTACCTATGGCTACACCTTC.